These T cell receptor beta chains were read from a single sample in a study of blood T cells in healthy people across ages. TCRdb re-analysed the 5' RACE reads in MiXCR, keeping a single row per CDR3 protein. The table records 800,000 to 950,000 distinct CDR3 sequences, under 35% of them present only once. The same data also went into a second study, on T cells of mothers and their children.

The sample taken for sequencing was blood. Receptors were obtained from a woman aged 35 to 49 in good health. Both conserved end residues are part of each CDR3. A D gene is named only where the DNA matches it firmly. Some rows have no size entry. The others give once, few or many, or a class for an expanded clone.

CDR3 DNA,CDR3 protein,V gene,clone size,D gene,J gene
TGTGCCAGCAAAATATCGGGGACAGGGGATTCCGAGCAGTACTTC,CASKISGTGDSEQYF,TRBV7-9,few,TRBD1,TRBJ2-7
TGCGCCAGCAGCTCGTTGACGGTGAACACTGAAGCTTTCTTT,CASSSLTVNTEAFF,TRBV5-1,.,.,TRBJ1-1
TGCGCCAGCAGCCCAAGGACTAGCACAGATACGCAGTATTTT,CASSPRTSTDTQYF,TRBV5-1,many,.,TRBJ2-3
TGTGCCAGCAGCTTGGGATTTACTGGACAAAGCCTCTACGAGCAGTACTTC,CASSLGFTGQSLYEQYF,TRBV5-5,few,.,TRBJ2-7
TGTGCCAGCAGTTCTGGGACTAGCGGGGGATTGTACCAAGAGACCCAGTACTTC,CASSSGTSGGLYQETQYF,TRBV6-5,many,TRBD2,TRBJ2-5
TGTGCCAGCAGCCAAGGTGGCAGCTACACTGAAGCTTTCTTT,CASSQGGSYTEAFF,TRBV14,few,.,TRBJ1-1
TGCAGTGCTAGAGGCATTGCGGATGACTCCTACAATGAGCAGTTCTTC,CSARGIADDSYNEQFF,TRBV20-1,.,.,TRBJ2-1
TGTGCCAGCAACGCAGGGGGCCTATACAATGAGCAGTACTTC,CASNAGGLYNEQYF,TRBV6-1,.,TRBD1,TRBJ2-4
TGTGCCAGCACCGCAGGGGGTCACTACGAGCAGTACTTC,CASTAGGHYEQYF,TRBV28,many,TRBD1,TRBJ2-7
TGTGCTAGCAGCTTGGCAGGGAGCGGTATCTACGAGCAGTACTTC,CASSLAGSGIYEQYF,TRBV7-7,.,.,TRBJ2-7
TGCAGTGCTAGTGGACCCGAGCAGTACTTC,CSASGPEQYF,TRBV20-1,many,.,TRBJ2-7
TGCGCCAGCAGCTTGCTTCGGGGTGGCGTTGGCTACACCTTC,CASSLLRGGVGYTF,TRBV5-1,many,.,TRBJ1-2
TGTGCCAGCAGCTTACCCAACGGGGGGGCGGGTGGCTACACCTTC,CASSLPNGGAGGYTF,TRBV7-2,.,.,TRBJ1-2
TGTGCCAGCAGTTTCGGGGCCTCGGGAGAGCAGTACTTC,CASSFGASGEQYF,TRBV12-3/TRBV12-4,many,.,TRBJ2-7
TGCGCCAGCACCCGGAGCTTGGGTGGCAGGGCGAGGGAGCAGTTCTTC,CASTRSLGGRAREQFF,TRBV5-1,few,.,TRBJ2-1
TGTGCTAGTGGTTTGGTACGGGGGCGGCCAGCCTACGAGCAGTACTTC,CASGLVRGRPAYEQYF,TRBV12-5,many,.,TRBJ2-7
TGTGCCAGCAGCTTAGTAGGGCAGGGGGCTAGCTACACCTTC,CASSLVGQGASYTF,TRBV11-2,many,TRBD1,TRBJ1-2
TGCAGTGCTAGAAGACAGGGGGGCGAGCAGTACTTC,CSARRQGGEQYF,TRBV20-1,many,TRBD1,TRBJ2-7
TGCGCCAGCAGCCAAGATGGACTCGGCGAGCAGTACTTC,CASSQDGLGEQYF,TRBV4-1,many,.,TRBJ2-7
TGTGCCAGCAGCTCTTCAGGACTTAACTATGGCTACACCTTC,CASSSSGLNYGYTF,TRBV6-6,.,.,TRBJ1-2
TGCAGCGTTCATGACCGGGACAGGGGGCGCGCTGAAGCTTTCTTT,CSVHDRDRGRAEAFF,TRBV29-1,many,TRBD1,TRBJ1-1
TGCAGCGTTGTGGTGGACCTGTTGAACACTGAAGCTTTCTTT,CSVVVDLLNTEAFF,TRBV29-1,.,.,TRBJ1-1
TGTGCCAGCAGTGAGAACAGGGGGTCTAACTATGGCTACACCTTC,CASSENRGSNYGYTF,TRBV2,many,TRBD1,TRBJ1-2
TGTGCCAGCTGGACCAGGGGGCTCGGCTATGGCTACACCTTC,CASWTRGLGYGYTF,TRBV27,.,TRBD1,TRBJ1-2
TGTGCCAGCAGTTATGAGCCCAACTACGAGCAGTACTTC,CASSYEPNYEQYF,TRBV27,many,.,TRBJ2-7
TGTGCCACCAGTGATTTCCCTGAAGGGGGCAATGAGCAGTTCTTC,CATSDFPEGGNEQFF,TRBV24-1,.,.,TRBJ2-1
TGTGCCAGCAGCTTACAGGCAGGGTGGACGGACACTGAAGCTTTCTTT,CASSLQAGWTDTEAFF,TRBV11-1,.,.,TRBJ1-1
TGCGCCAGCAGCCAAGGGCCAGGAGTAGGGTTGGAGGCTGAAGCTTTCTTT,CASSQGPGVGLEAEAFF,TRBV4-3,few,.,TRBJ1-1
TGTGCCAGCAGTTTAAGTTCGGCAGTTAATCAGCCCCAGCATTTT,CASSLSSAVNQPQHF,TRBV27,few,.,TRBJ1-5